What follows is one T cell receptor beta chain and its context. Its target is unknown. The data were produced by immunoSEQ multiplex PCR, yet TCRdb's version contains in-frame clones alone and is incomplete. The sample includes around 120,000 clones, roughly 77% seen only once; the top ten take 5.5%. This sample is part of a study of a mutant IDH1 vaccine in newly diagnosed glioma. As for the study in general: Patients received vaccination from 4-6 weeks after radiotherapy alone, or with temozolomide cycles. Beforehand, treatment had been radiotherapy, temozolomide, or both; the majority received both.

Trimming took off 6 bases at V and 4 bases at J, with 10 bases between the two ends. CDR1 is MNHEY and CDR2 is SVGAGI in the germline V gene. This CDR3 is built from 13 residues. As for time point: week 11, during vaccination. All doses held 300 ug of mutant IDH1 20-mer peptide, with topical imiquimod. The genes are TRBV6-5 and TRBJ1-3, with D possibly matching TRBD1 (5 bases). Source: PBMCs, taken from a glioma patient whose treatment included an IDH1 peptide vaccine. This TCR came from a man aged 40-49 years with glioma. CDR3 sequence: CASSGGAGNTIYF. CDR3 nucleotide sequence: TGTGCCAGCAGCGGCGGGGCCGGAAACACCATATATTTT.